What follows are 20 T cell receptor beta chains derived from one specimen sequenced in a study of vaccination effects on CD4 cells after COVID-19. Their target antigens are unknown. Generated by immunoSEQ multiplex PCR, the TCRdb table keeps only in-frame clones and is missing some. The top ten clones hold over 15% of a sample with around 30,000 clones, about 77% of them seen once. Under the ViraFEST assay, PBMC were stimulated with viral peptide pools so that antigen-specific CD4+ T cells expanded. Sequencing was performed afterwards. Subsequent to roughly 9 days of culture, CD4+ T cells were isolated. This individual tested PCR-positive for SARS-CoV-2 infection between March and December 2020. The sample in question was CD4+ T cells from PBMCs cultured with HCoV-NL63 spike peptides, obtained before COVID-19 vaccination. The receptors shown here come from a human donor who had a prior SARS-CoV-2 infection.

The chain carries TRBV7-2 and TRBJ2-3; the D gene could be TRBD1 or TRBD2 (5 bases each). The germline V and J ends were trimmed by 3 bases and 6 bases, with 7 bases remaining between them. The CDR3 runs 12 residues. Germline CDR1 reads SGHTA; CDR2 reads FQGNSA. CDR3 sequence reads: CASSLGVDTQYF. CDR3 nucleotides: TGTGCCAGCAGCTTGGGGGTGGATACGCAGTATTTT.

This clone was recorded a few times. V is TRBV7-9 and J is TRBJ1-3; D is unclear. The CDR3 loop spans 14 amino acids. Germline-derived CDR1 and CDR2 are SEHNR and FQNEAQ (reference sequence). Trimming took off 1 base at V and 1 base at J, with 5 bases between the two ends. The chain's CDR3 is CASSLGGSGNTIYF. As DNA, the CDR3 is TGTGCCAGCAGCTTAGGAGGATCTGGAAACACCATATATTTT.

The chain uses TRBV6-5 and TRBJ2-7; D might be TRBD2 (6 bases). This CDR3 comprises 14 residues. Between the trimmed V and J ends, which lost 5 bases and 4 bases, there was a span of 15 bases. Germline CDR1 and CDR2: MNHEY and SVGAGI. In DNA, the CDR3 is TGTGCCAGCAGTCCCGCCGGGAGAGGTTACGAGCAGTACTTC. Amino acid sequence: CASSPAGRGYEQYF.

The CDR3 loop is CASRPNLAGVNHEQYF. The CDR3 nucleotides are TGTGCCAGTAGGCCAAATCTAGCGGGAGTTAACCACGAGCAGTACTTC. The chain links TRBV19 to TRBJ2-7; 10 bases align to TRBD2. The J segment lost 5 bases and the V segment lost 6 bases, leaving 13 bases of the junction unmatched. The CDR3 contains 16 residues. From germline, CDR1 is LNHDA and CDR2 SQIVND (reference sequence).

This chain joins TRBV10-3 and TRBJ2-7; the D gene is possibly TRBD1 (5 bases). The germline V gene has CDR1 ENHRY and CDR2 SYGVKD. The CDR3 loop spans 14 amino acids. Trimming took 4 bases from V and 2 from J, leaving 12 bases between them. CDR3 bases: TGTGCCATCAGTGCAGCACAGGTTACCTACGAGCAGTACTTC. Translated, it gives CAISAAQVTYEQYF.

This chain links TRBV2 with TRBJ2-3; D is perhaps TRBD1 (5 bases). Deletions cut 4 bases from V and 2 bases from J, with 13 bases between. The CDR3 runs to 15 residues. CDR1 and CDR2 from the germline V gene are SNHLY and FYNNEI. This chain's CDR3 is CASSGGRPTTDTQYF. DNA of the CDR3: TGTGCCAGCAGTGGGGGCAGGCCGACCACAGATACGCAGTATTTT. The whole variable domain, remainder taken from reference TRBV2 and TRBJ2-3, is EPEVTQTPSHQVTQMGQEVILRCVPISNHLYFYWYRQILGQKVEFLVSFYNNEISEKSEIFDDQFSVERPDGSNFTLKIRSTKLEDSAMYFCASSGGRPTTDTQYFGPGTRLTVL.

This clone appeared a few times. The rearrangement uses TRBV7-9 and TRBJ2-7; 7 nucleotides agree with TRBD1. Germline assignment: CDR1 SEHNR and CDR2 FQNEAQ (reference sequence). The CDR3 is 14 amino acids. After removal of 4 bases from V and 1 base from J, the junction contained 4 bases not matched to a gene. In DNA form, the CDR3 reads TGTGCCAGCAGCTCGAGGGGACAGTCCTACGAGCAGTACTTC. This sequence encodes CASSSRGQSYEQYF. Looking up the rest from reference TRBV7-9 and TRBJ2-7 gives the full variable domain: DTGVSQNPRHKITKRGQNVTFRCDPISEHNRLYWYRQTLGQGPEFLTYFQNEAQLEKSRLLSDRFSAERPKGSFSTLEIQRTEQGDSAMYLCASSSRGQSYEQYFGPGTRLTVT.

V is TRBV15 and J is TRBJ1-2; D is unresolved. The germline V gene has CDR1 LNHNV and CDR2 YYDKDF (reference sequence). Trimming left V 1 base short and J 4 bases short, with 7 bases between. The CDR3 covers 13 residues. This chain's CDR3 is CATSRASGYGYTF. The CDR3 DNA follows: TGTGCCACCAGCAGAGCGAGTGGCTATGGCTACACCTTC.

V is TRBV5-1 and J is TRBJ2-3; D is unclear. The germline V gene encodes CDR1 SGHRS and CDR2 YFSETQ. V was cut by 0 bases and J by 2 bases, with 13 bases left in between. There are 16 residues in the CDR3. CDR3 loop: CASSLGVGGPTDTQYF. In nucleotides, the CDR3 is TGCGCCAGCAGCTTGGGTGTTGGCGGACCCACAGATACGCAGTATTTT.

This clone was found a few times. This chain connects TRBV6-5 to TRBJ1-2, with 11 bases aligning to TRBD1. J lost 5 bases, V lost 2 bases, and 7 bases had no gene match. CDR3 size: 16 residues. The germline CDR1 and CDR2 sequences are MNHEY and SVGAGI. CDR3 in DNA: TGTGCCAGCAGTTACCTTAGGACAGGGGGCAGTTATGGCTACACCTTC. It is translated as CASSYLRTGGSYGYTF.

This clone occurred a few times. This chain uses TRBV7-9 with TRBJ2-1, with TRBD2 matching over 9 bases. Germline values: CDR1 SEHNR, CDR2 FQNEAQ (reference sequence). The junction had 18 bases not matched to a gene; V was cut back by 5 bases and J by 10 bases. This CDR3 is built from 17 residues. CDR3 residues: CASSKGAAGGPLEEQFF. The CDR3, as DNA: TGTGCCAGCAGCAAAGGGGCAGCGGGAGGTCCCTTGGAGGAGCAGTTCTTC. Supplemented by reference TRBV7-9 and TRBJ2-1, the full variable domain reads DTGVSQNPRHKITKRGQNVTFRCDPISEHNRLYWYRQTLGQGPEFLTYFQNEAQLEKSRLLSDRFSAERPKGSFSTLEIQRTEQGDSAMYLCASSKGAAGGPLEEQFFGPGTRLTVL.

This sequence joins TRBV11-3 and TRBJ2-1; 9 bases are a match to TRBD2. There are 17 residues in the CDR3. J was trimmed by 3 bases and V by 5 bases; bases with no gene match: 11. CDR1 is SGHNT and CDR2 is YENEEA in the germline V gene. Here the CDR3 DNA reads TGTGCCAGCAGCCCCGGGGGTAGCGGGGGTGTCTACAATGAGCAGTTCTTC. Amino acids: CASSPGGSGGVYNEQFF.

This sequence joins TRBV2 and TRBJ2-3; D is undetermined. CDR1 and CDR2 (germline): SNHLY, FYNNEI. The CDR3 sequence is 14 residues long. With 6 bases removed from V and 5 bases from J, the gap between germline ends came to 15 bases. CDR3 sequence reads: CASRSEVSVDTQYF. DNA of the CDR3: TGTGCCAGCAGAAGTGAGGTCTCCGTAGATACGCAGTATTTT.

This clone was recorded a few times. The rearrangement links TRBV4-3 to TRBJ1-2; perhaps TRBD1 as D (5 bases). The V end was cut by 0 bases, the J end by 3 bases, with 8 bases between. The CDR3 runs 14 residues. Germline V lookup: CDR1 LGHNA, CDR2 YSLEER. CDR3 nucleotides: TGCGCCAGCAGCCAAGATCTAGGGGACTATGGCTACACCTTC. This encodes CASSQDLGDYGYTF.

The V gene is TRBV10-3, the J gene TRBJ2-7, with D maybe TRBD2 (5 bases). CDR3 length: 15 amino acids. V dropped 0 bases and J dropped 6 bases, with 15 bases sitting between them. Germline CDR1 is ENHRY and CDR2 is SYGVKD. CDR3 amino acids: CAISESNYREFEQYF. CDR3 coding DNA: TGTGCCATCAGTGAGTCGAATTATAGGGAGTTCGAGCAGTACTTC.

The V gene is TRBV12-3 or TRBV12-4, the J gene TRBJ1-4, with a tentative D call TRBD1 (5 bases). V was trimmed by 6 bases and J by 5 bases, leaving 10 bases between them. CDR3 length: 13 amino acids. The CDR3 bases are TGTGCCAGCAGGGAGACAGTAAATGAAAAACTGTTTTTT. Protein sequence: CASRETVNEKLFF.

The V and J genes are TRBV7-2 and TRBJ2-1; TRBD2 matches 11 bases. Losses at the gene ends were 5 bases for V and 7 bases for J; bases not matched to a gene: 7. The CDR3 is made up of 15 amino acids. Germline CDR1 SGHTA, CDR2 FQGNSA. The CDR3 loop is CASSPTSGSRNEQFF. The DNA for the CDR3 is TGTGCCAGCAGCCCCACTAGCGGGAGTAGGAATGAGCAGTTCTTC.

The rearrangement joins TRBV6-1 to TRBJ2-7; tentatively, D is TRBD2 (6 bases). Trimming shortened V by 6 bases and J by 0 bases, and 18 bases separated the two germline ends. The CDR3 is made up of 16 amino acids. CDR1 is MNHNS and CDR2 is SASEGT in the germline V gene. CDR3 region: CASSEKPGLDSYEQYF. For the CDR3, the DNA is TGTGCCAGCAGCGAAAAACCGGGACTCGACTCCTACGAGCAGTACTTC.

V usage is TRBV11-3 and J usage is TRBJ2-1, with D tentatively TRBD1 (6 bases). Germline values: CDR1 SGHNT, CDR2 YENEEA. This CDR3 region has 13 residues. Trimming shortened V by 5 bases and J by 6 bases, and 11 bases separated the two germline ends. The CDR3 here is CASSQGTGNEQFF. DNA for the CDR3: TGTGCCAGCAGCCAGGGGACCGGCAATGAGCAGTTCTTC.

The genes are TRBV29-1 and TRBJ2-4, with D perhaps matching TRBD1 (5 bases). This CDR3 region has 13 residues. Between the trimmed V and J ends, which lost 6 bases and 9 bases, there was a span of 18 bases. Germline loops: CDR1 SQVTM, CDR2 ANQGSEA. CDR3 nucleotides: TGCAGCGTAATTGAAGGGGCCTCTATCATTCAGTACTTC. Translating gives CSVIEGASIIQYF.